Listed below are T cell receptor beta chains from one sample, sequenced in a study of CD8+ T cells in alopecia areata. Sequencing used immunoSEQ multiplex PCR; TCRdb keeps in-frame clones, though not all of them. The profile shows about 64,000 clones, 46% of them singletons. This material consisted of CD8+ T cells sorted from blood, taken around week 37, from a patient treated with tofacitinib. The receptors originated from a human donor with alopecia areata. Each CDR3 is given with its conserved first and last residue. The D gene is left open where the match is weak. Clone size, where shown, is once, few, many, or a class for clones that have expanded.

clone_size d_call j_call v_call cdr3_nt cdr3_aa
- - TRBJ1-1 TRBV30 TGTGCCTGGAGTTTTATGGCGAACACTGAAGCTTTCTTT CAWSFMANTEAFF
- - TRBJ2-2 TRBV27 TGTGCCAGCAGTTTCAGAGGGCTCACCGGGGAGCTGTTTTTT CASSFRGLTGELFF
few - TRBJ1-1 TRBV19 TGTGCCAGTAGTCCCTTAGACGCGGGGGGGGCTGAAGCTTTCTTT CASSPLDAGGAEAFF
few - TRBJ2-2 TRBV5-5 TGTGCCAGCAGCTTTGATGGAAGGGGACGAAACACCGGGGAGCTGTTTTTT CASSFDGRGRNTGELFF
- - TRBJ2-2 TRBV30 TGTGCCTGGAGTGTAGGCTCCGGGGAGCTGTTTTTT CAWSVGSGELFF
- TRBD2 TRBJ2-1 TRBV27 TGTGCCAGCAGTCCCAGCGGGAACTACAATGAGCAGTTCTTC CASSPSGNYNEQFF
- TRBD2 TRBJ2-1 TRBV6-1 TGTGCCAGCACCTTAGGTCGGCTAGCGGGACGTGAGCAGTTCTTC CASTLGRLAGREQFF
few TRBD2 TRBJ2-3 TRBV29-1 TGCAGCGTACAGCGGGAGGCCCTGAGCACAGATACGCAGTATTTT CSVQREALSTDTQYF
once - TRBJ2-7 TRBV6-5 TGTGCCAGCAGCCCTTTACTGGCCTACGAGCAGTACTTC CASSPLLAYEQYF
- - TRBJ2-7 TRBV28 TGTGCCAGCACCCCCCCTCACGGCTCCTACGAGCAGTACTTC CASTPPHGSYEQYF
- TRBD2 TRBJ2-3 TRBV6-5 TGTGCCATCACAGCGGGGGACCCCACAGATACGCAGTATTTT CAITAGDPTDTQYF
- TRBD2 TRBJ2-1 TRBV5-1 TGCGCCAGCAGCCTGACCTGGCCTAAGCGGGGGAATGAGCAGTTCTTC CASSLTWPKRGNEQFF
- - TRBJ1-1 TRBV9 TGTGCCAGCAGCTTGCACCGGGACCACCCGGCGGACACTGAAGCTTTCTTT CASSLHRDHPADTEAFF
few TRBD2 TRBJ2-3 TRBV30 TGTGCCTGGAGTAGCGGGACCCCGGGAGATACGCAGTATTTT CAWSSGTPGDTQYF